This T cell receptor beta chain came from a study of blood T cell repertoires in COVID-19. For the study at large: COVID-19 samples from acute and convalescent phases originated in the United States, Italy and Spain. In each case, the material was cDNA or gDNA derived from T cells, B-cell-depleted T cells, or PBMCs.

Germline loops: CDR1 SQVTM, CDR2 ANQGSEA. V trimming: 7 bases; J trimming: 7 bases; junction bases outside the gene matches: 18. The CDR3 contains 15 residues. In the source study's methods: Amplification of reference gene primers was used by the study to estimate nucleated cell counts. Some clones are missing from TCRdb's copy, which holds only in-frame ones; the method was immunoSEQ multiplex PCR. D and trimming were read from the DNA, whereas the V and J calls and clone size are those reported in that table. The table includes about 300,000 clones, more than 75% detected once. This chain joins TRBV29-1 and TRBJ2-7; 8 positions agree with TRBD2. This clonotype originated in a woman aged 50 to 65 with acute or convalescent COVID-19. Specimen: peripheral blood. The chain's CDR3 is CSAIHLGGAWGEQYF. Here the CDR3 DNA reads TGCAGCGCGATACATCTCGGGGGGGCCTGGGGTGAGCAGTACTTC.